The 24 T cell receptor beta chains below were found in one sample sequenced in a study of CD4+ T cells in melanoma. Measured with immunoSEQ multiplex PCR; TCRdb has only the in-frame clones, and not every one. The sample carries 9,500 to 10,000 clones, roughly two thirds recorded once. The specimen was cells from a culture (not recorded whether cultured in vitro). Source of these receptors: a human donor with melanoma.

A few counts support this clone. The CDR3 sequence is CASSPRTSLAGELFF. In DNA form, the CDR3 reads TGTGCCAGCAGCCCCAGGACTAGCCTCGCCGGGGAGCTGTTTTTT. This chain uses TRBV9 with TRBJ2-2; 8 bases align to TRBD2. V shed 4 bases, J shed 6 bases, and the junction held 8 bases outside the gene matches. The CDR3 is 15 residues long. In germline, CDR1 is SGDLS, CDR2 YYNGEE.

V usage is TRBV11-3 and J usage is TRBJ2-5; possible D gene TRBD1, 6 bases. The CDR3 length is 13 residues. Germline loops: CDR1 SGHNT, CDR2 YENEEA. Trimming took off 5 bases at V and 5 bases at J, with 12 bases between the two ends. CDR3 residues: CASSPGQYETQYF. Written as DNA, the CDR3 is TGTGCCAGCAGCCCTGGACAGTATGAGACCCAGTACTTC.

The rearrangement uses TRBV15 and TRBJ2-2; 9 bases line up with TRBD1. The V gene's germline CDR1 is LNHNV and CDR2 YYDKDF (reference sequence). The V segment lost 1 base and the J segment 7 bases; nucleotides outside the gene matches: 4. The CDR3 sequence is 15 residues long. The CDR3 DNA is TGTGCCACCAGCAGAGCACAGGGGGCCGGCGGGGAGCTGTTTTTT. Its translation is CATSRAQGAGGELFF.

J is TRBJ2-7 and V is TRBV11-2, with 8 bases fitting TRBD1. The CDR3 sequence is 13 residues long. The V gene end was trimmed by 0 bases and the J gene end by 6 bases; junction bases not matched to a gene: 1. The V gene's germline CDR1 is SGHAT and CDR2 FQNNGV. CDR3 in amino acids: CASSLDRGREQYF. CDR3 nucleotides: TGTGCCAGCAGCTTAGACAGGGGGCGCGAGCAGTACTTC.

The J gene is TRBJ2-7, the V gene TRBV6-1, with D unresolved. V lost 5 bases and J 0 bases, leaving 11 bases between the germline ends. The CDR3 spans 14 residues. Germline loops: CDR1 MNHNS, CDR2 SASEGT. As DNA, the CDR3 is TGTGCCAGCAGTCTTTTCTACAGCTCCTACGAGCAGTACTTC. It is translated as CASSLFYSSYEQYF.

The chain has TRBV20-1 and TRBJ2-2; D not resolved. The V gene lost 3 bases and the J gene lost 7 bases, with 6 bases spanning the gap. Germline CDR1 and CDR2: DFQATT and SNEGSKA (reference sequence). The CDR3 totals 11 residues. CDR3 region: CSARLFGELFF. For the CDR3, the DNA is TGCAGTGCTAGGTTATTCGGGGAGCTGTTTTTT.

The CDR3 nucleotides read TGTGCCAGCAGCGTACGCTCCGAAGAGACCCAGTACTTC. It encodes CASSVRSEETQYF. The chain links TRBV9 to TRBJ2-5; D gene ambiguous. CDR3 length: 13 residues. Germline values: CDR1 SGDLS, CDR2 YYNGEE. Trimming took 1 base from V and 3 from J, leaving 7 bases between them.

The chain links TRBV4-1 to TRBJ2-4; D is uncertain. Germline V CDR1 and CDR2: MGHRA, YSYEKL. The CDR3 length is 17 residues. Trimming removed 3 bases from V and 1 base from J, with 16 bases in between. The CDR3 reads CASSHVHQAPAKNIQYF. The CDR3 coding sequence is TGCGCCAGCAGCCACGTCCACCAGGCCCCTGCCAAAAACATTCAGTACTTC.

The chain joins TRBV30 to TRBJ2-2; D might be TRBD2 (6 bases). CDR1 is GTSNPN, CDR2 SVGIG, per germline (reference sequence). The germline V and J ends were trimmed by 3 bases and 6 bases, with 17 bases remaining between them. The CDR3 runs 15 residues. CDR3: CAWSRGLPRAGELFF. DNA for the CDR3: TGTGCCTGGAGCCGGGGACTCCCGAGGGCCGGGGAGCTGTTTTTT.

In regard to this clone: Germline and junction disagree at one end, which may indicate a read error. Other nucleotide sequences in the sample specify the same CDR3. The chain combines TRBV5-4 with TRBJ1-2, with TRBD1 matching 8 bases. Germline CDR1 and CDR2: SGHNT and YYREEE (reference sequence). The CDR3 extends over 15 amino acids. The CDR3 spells CASSPGQDVAGGYTF. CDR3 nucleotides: TGTGCCAGCAGCCCGGGACAGGACGTCGCGGGTGGCTATACCTTC.

The CDR3, as DNA: TGTGCCAGTAGTATAAGGGACAGAAGCAATCAGCCCCAGCATTTT. Its translation is CASSIRDRSNQPQHF. The gene calls are TRBV19 and TRBJ1-5, with TRBD1 matching 7 bases. Trimming at V came to 2 bases and at J to 1 base, leaving 2 bases not matched to a gene. Germline CDR1 is LNHDA and CDR2 is SQIVND (reference sequence). CDR3 length equals 15 residues.

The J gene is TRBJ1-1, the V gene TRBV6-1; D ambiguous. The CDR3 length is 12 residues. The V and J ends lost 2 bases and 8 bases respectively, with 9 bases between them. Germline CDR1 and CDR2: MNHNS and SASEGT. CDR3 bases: TGTGCCAGCAGTGAAAGGTACTTAGAAGCTTTCTTT. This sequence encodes CASSERYLEAFF.

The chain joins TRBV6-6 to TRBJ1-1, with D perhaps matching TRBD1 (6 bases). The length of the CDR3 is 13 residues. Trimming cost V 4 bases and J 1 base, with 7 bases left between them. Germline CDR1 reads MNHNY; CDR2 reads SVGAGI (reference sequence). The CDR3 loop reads CASSFRGNTEAFF. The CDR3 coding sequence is TGTGCCAGCAGTTTCAGGGGGAACACTGAAGCTTTCTTT.

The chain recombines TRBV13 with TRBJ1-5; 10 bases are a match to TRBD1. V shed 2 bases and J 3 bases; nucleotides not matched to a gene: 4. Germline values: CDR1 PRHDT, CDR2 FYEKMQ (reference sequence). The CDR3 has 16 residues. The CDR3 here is CASSLRQGANNQPQHF. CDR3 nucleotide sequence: TGTGCCAGCAGCTTAAGACAGGGGGCGAACAATCAGCCCCAGCATTTT.

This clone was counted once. CDR3 in DNA: TGTGCCAGCAGCGTTTCACAGGGCTACGAGCAGTACTTC. This gives the protein CASSVSQGYEQYF. The chain recombines TRBV9 with TRBJ2-7, with D possibly being TRBD1 (6 bases). There are 13 residues in the CDR3. Germline V gene lookup returns CDR1 SGDLS and CDR2 YYNGEE. The germline V and J ends were trimmed by 2 bases and 3 bases, with 9 bases remaining between them.

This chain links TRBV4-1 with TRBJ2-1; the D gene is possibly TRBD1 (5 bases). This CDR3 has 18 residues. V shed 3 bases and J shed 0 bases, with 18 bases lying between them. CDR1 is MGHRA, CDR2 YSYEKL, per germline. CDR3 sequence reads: CASSQTRLGRSSYNEQFF. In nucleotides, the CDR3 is TGCGCCAGCAGCCAGACCCGACTGGGGCGAAGCTCCTACAATGAGCAGTTCTTC.

The CDR3 DNA reads as TGTGCCAGTAGTATAGTCTTCGGGTCCAATCAGCCCCAGCATTTT. It yields the protein CASSIVFGSNQPQHF. V is TRBV19 and J is TRBJ1-5; no clear D gene. The germline V and J ends were trimmed by 1 base and 3 bases, with 10 bases remaining between them. Germline CDR1 is LNHDA and CDR2 is SQIVND (reference sequence). This CDR3 is built from 15 residues. The variable domain in full, completed from reference TRBV19 and TRBJ1-5, reads DGGITQSPKYLFRKEGQNVTLSCEQNLNHDAMYWYRQDPGQGLRLIYYSQIVNDFQKGDIAEGYSVSREKKESFPLTVTSAQKNPTAFYLCASSIVFGSNQPQHFGDGTRLSIL.

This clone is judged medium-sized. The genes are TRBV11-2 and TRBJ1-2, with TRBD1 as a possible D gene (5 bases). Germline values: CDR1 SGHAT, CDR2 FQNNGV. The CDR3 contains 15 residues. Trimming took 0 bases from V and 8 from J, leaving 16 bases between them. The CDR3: CASSLDIMGRGGYTF. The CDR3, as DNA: TGTGCCAGCAGCTTAGATATCATGGGACGAGGGGGCTACACCTTC.

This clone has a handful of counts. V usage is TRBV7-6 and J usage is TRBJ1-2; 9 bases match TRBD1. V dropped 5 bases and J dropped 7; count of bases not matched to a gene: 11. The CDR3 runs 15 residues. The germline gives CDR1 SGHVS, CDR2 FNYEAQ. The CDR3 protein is CASSQTGQGTSGYTF. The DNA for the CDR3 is TGTGCCAGCAGCCAGACCGGACAGGGGACTTCTGGCTACACCTTC.

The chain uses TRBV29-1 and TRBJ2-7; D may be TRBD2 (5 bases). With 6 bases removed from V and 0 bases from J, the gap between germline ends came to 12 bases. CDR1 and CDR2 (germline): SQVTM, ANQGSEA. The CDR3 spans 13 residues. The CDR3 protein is CSVLAFSSYEQYF. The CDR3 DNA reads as TGCAGCGTCCTAGCCTTCAGCTCCTACGAGCAGTACTTC.

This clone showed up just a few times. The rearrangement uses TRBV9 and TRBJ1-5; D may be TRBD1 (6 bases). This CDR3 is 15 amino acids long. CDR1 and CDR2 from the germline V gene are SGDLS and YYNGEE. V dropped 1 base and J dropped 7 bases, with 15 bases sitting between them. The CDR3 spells CASSVTGQGSQPQHF. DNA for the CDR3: TGTGCCAGCAGCGTAACGGGACAAGGCAGCCAGCCCCAGCATTTT. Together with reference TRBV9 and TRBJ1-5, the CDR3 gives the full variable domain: DSGVTQTPKHLITATGQRVTLRCSPRSGDLSVYWYQQSLDQGLQFLIQYYNGEERAKGNILERFSAQQFPDLHSELNLSSLELGDSALYFCASSVTGQGSQPQHFGDGTRLSIL.

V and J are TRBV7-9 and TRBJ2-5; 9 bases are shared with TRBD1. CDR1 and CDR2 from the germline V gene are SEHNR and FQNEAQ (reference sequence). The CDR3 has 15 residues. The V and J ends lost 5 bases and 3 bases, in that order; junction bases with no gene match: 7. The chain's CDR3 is CASSRDRGAKETQYF. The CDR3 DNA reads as TGTGCCAGCAGCAGAGACAGGGGGGCTAAAGAGACCCAGTACTTC.

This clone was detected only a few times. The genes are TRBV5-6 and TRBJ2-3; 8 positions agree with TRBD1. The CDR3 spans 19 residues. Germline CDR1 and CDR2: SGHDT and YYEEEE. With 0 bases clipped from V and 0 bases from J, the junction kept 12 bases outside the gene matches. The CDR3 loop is CASSLVWQGARSSTDTQYF. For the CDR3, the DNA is TGTGCCAGCAGCTTGGTTTGGCAGGGGGCCCGATCTAGCACAGATACGCAGTATTTT.

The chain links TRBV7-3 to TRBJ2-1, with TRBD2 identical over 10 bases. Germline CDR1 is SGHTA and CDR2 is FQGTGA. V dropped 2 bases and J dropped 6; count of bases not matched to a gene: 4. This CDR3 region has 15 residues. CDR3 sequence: CASSLALAGSNEQFF. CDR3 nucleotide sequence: TGTGCCAGCAGCTTAGCACTAGCGGGGTCCAATGAGCAGTTCTTC.